The sequence of this TCR beta chain was determined in a study of T cell responses to AZD1222 COVID-19 vaccine (dated by TCRdb to the early 2020s). Background on the whole study: AZD1222 recipients with second doses at about 4 weeks or about 12 weeks were pooled, because spike-specific TCR depth and breadth did not differ between schedules. A total of about 230 trial participants underwent TCR sequencing, of whom 200 to 220 received two doses of AZD1222 and 26 received two doses of the MenACWY control vaccine. Trial participants were enrolled into age subgroups of 18-55, 56-69 and 70-plus years, which contained 148, 28 and 57 TCR-sequenced participants, respectively. Findings and caveats that apply to the study as a whole: Participants were mostly white British, with more females than males. The authors suggested clonal diversity may have been underestimated. Only five to seven AZD1222 recipients were SARS-CoV-2 seropositive at baseline, limiting conclusions about previously exposed vaccinees. Reportedly, almost half of the unique spike-specific TCRs recognized epitopes lying outside the regions that are mutated in the B.1.351 and B.1.1.7 variants. In the small 56-69-year group, the increase in depth fell short of significance, most likely because of low power. Spike-specific TCR breadth and depth rose significantly after two AZD1222 doses compared with day 0 and with MenACWY recipients. The vaccine-associated CD4 TCRs covered the entire spike protein, and the dominant responses fell in regions 160-218 and 743-854. Because no day 14 peak-response samples were available, the repertoires could be characterized only after the peak T cell response.

Inclusive of the bounding cysteine and phenylalanine, the CDR3 is 15 residues long. Only the CDR3 DNA is retained, 45 bases long and in frame from the first base. V and J are truncated by 3 bases and 7 bases respectively, leaving an intervening sequence of 13 bases. According to the germline V gene, CDR1 reads KGHSH and CDR2 reads LQKENI. The CDR3 regions of human TCRbeta chains were analyzed by immunosequencing. The paper's processing steps were these. Repertoire TCRs were checked for matches against a reference library of SARS-CoV-2-specific TCRs that had been generated using the MIRA antigen-specificity platform. Breadth was defined as the fraction of unique TCRs that were SARS-CoV-2-associated. Depth was defined as the fraction of total T cells that were SARS-CoV-2-associated. Using the MIRA data, each spike-specific TCR was assigned both to the spike region to which the TCR was reactive and to a CD4 or CD8 class. Log10-transformed breadth and depth values were compared by one-way ANOVA with Sidak's multiple comparisons tests. The clones in this table, taken by TCRdb from immuneACCESS, are in-frame only. Not every clone is retained; where verified, under half of the shortfall comes from an unresolved V gene, and the cause of the rest is unknown. V and J calls and clone size are as listed in that table; D and trimming were resolved from the DNA. Present in this sample are over 100,000 clones, about 82% of which were seen just once. Roughly 12% of the sample belongs to the ten largest clones.

The label giving this sample's time point can be read as: baseline before first vaccination. Vaccinee samples were obtained from the UK trials COV001 and COV002, which included a single-blind randomized controlled phase 2/3 trial of AZD1222 (ChAdOx1 nCoV-19) in healthy adults. For TCRbeta chain sequencing, PBMC samples were collected from trial participants at day 0 and at day 28 after the second dose. On this clone: Its cognate antigen has yet to be identified. One base away there is no much larger clone; base qualities are not given.

The chain joins TRBV18 to TRBJ1-6; the D segment could be TRBD1, given 6 matching bases. The receptor was isolated from an adult in good health. This specimen consisted of peripheral blood, obtained on day 0 of AZD1222 vaccination. Here the CDR3 is given as CASSPLGGVNSPLHF. The sequenced DNA: TGTGCCAGCTCACCCCTCGGGGGCGTGAATTCACCCCTCCACTTT.